This T cell receptor beta chain appears in the sequencing data of a study of control samples from healthy donors and cancer patients. TCRdb keeps only in-frame clones here, not all; method: immunoSEQ multiplex PCR. The repertoire holds about 140,000 clones, with roughly 92% as singletons. Germline V gene lookup returns CDR1 MDHEN and CDR2 SYDVKM. The ends lost 3 bases at V and 4 bases at J; junction bases unmatched: 8. The CDR3 contains 15 residues. Sequenced: blood. V is TRBV28 and J is TRBJ1-2; 7 bases are shared with TRBD1. This TCR came from a man aged 25 to 40 in good health. CDR3 nucleotides: TGTGCCAGCAGTTTCGACAGGGAAATTTCCTATGGCTACACCTTC. It is translated as CASSFDREISYGYTF.